Shown below are 16 T cell receptor beta chains from a single sample sequenced in a study of cytomegalovirus exposure and HLA in healthy donors. The PCR used 60 Vbeta and 13 Jbeta primers. Assay used: immunoSEQ multiplex PCR; TCRdb lists only in-frame clones, some missing. The sample includes around 190,000 clones, 78% of them seen just once. Sequencing input: PBMCs. These receptor sequences come from a woman under 40 in good health and CMV-seropositive.

This clone was observed a handful of times. The chain uses TRBV28 and TRBJ1-4; the D gene is possibly TRBD1 (5 bases). The CDR3 is 13 residues long. Germline CDR1 is MDHEN and CDR2 is SYDVKM. Trimming shortened V by 5 bases and J by 14 bases, and 18 bases separated the two germline ends. CDR3 coding DNA: TGTGCCAGCAGTCCACATCGGGGGGGTCCCCTGTTTTTT. It is translated as CASSPHRGGPLFF.

This chain links TRBV11-2 with TRBJ2-7; the D gene is possibly TRBD1 (6 bases). In germline, CDR1 is SGHAT, CDR2 FQNNGV. Trimming pared 0 bases from V and 0 bases from J, leaving 12 bases between. This CDR3 contains 16 residues. Here the CDR3 reads CASSLEVDRFSYEQYF. Written as DNA, the CDR3 is TGTGCCAGCAGCTTAGAAGTGGACAGATTCTCCTACGAGCAGTACTTC.

CDR3 coding DNA: TGTGCCAGCAGCGCATTCCGGGACAGCTCCTACGAGCAGTACTTC. It yields the protein CASSAFRDSSYEQYF. This chain links TRBV13 with TRBJ2-7; 7 nucleotides match TRBD1. Germline trimming cut 5 bases from V and 0 bases from J; bases unmatched to any gene: 7. CDR1 is PRHDT and CDR2 is FYEKMQ in the germline V gene (reference sequence). CDR3 length: 15 residues.

In its sample, this clone was seen a few times. The chain recombines TRBV18 with TRBJ1-5; TRBD1 is a possible D gene (5 bases). V lost 6 bases, J lost 6 bases, and 15 bases lay in between. Looked up from germline, CDR1 is KGHSH and CDR2 is LQKENI. The CDR3 length is 14 residues. DNA for the CDR3: TGTGCCAGCTCGCAGGGAAACATCGGTCAGCCCCAGCATTTT. Its protein is CASSQGNIGQPQHF. Using reference TRBV18 and TRBJ1-5 for the parts outside the CDR3, the full variable domain is NAGVMQNPRHLVRRRGQEARLRCSPMKGHSHVYWYRQLPEEGLKFMVYLQKENIIDESGMPKERFSAEFPKEGPSILRIQQVVRGDSAAYFCASSQGNIGQPQHFGDGTRLSIL.

This clone has a single count. This chain links TRBV28 with TRBJ1-1, with unresolved D. The CDR3 sequence is 13 residues long. The V gene's germline CDR1 is MDHEN and CDR2 SYDVKM. Deletions cut 4 bases from V and 0 bases from J, with 6 bases between. Written as DNA, the CDR3 is TGTGCCAGCAGTTCAGTCATGAACACTGAAGCTTTCTTT. Protein: CASSSVMNTEAFF.

The chain joins TRBV19 to TRBJ2-7, with 12 bases matching TRBD2. The CDR3 has 16 residues. V was pared by 1 base and J by 4 bases, with 5 bases of the junction left unmatched. Germline loops: CDR1 LNHDA, CDR2 SQIVND (reference sequence). The CDR3 nucleotides are TGTGCCAGTAGTATAGGTGGACTAGCGGGAAGGTACGAGCAGTACTTC. It yields the protein CASSIGGLAGRYEQYF.

The CDR3, as DNA: TGTGCCAGTAGTATTGCAGGGGCAGGTCAGCCCCAGCATTTT. Translation gives CASSIAGAGQPQHF. The chain combines TRBV19 with TRBJ1-5, with D tentatively TRBD1 (6 bases). The CDR3 is 14 residues long. In germline, CDR1 is LNHDA, CDR2 SQIVND (reference sequence). Trimming stripped 3 bases from V and 6 bases from J, with 12 bases between.

V is TRBV7-9 and J is TRBJ1-2; 9 bases fit TRBD1. CDR3 length equals 15 residues. The germline V gene has CDR1 SEHNR and CDR2 FQNEAQ (reference sequence). With V trimmed by 5 bases and J by 8 bases, 12 bases remained unmatched. CDR3 residues: CASSPSGQGSSGYTF. The CDR3 region has the DNA TGTGCCAGCAGCCCCTCGGGACAGGGTTCCAGCGGCTACACCTTC. The full variable domain, rest sourced from reference TRBV7-9 and TRBJ1-2, is DTGVSQNPRHKITKRGQNVTFRCDPISEHNRLYWYRQTLGQGPEFLTYFQNEAQLEKSRLLSDRFSAERPKGSFSTLEIQRTEQGDSAMYLCASSPSGQGSSGYTFGSGTRLTVV.

This chain connects TRBV4-2 to TRBJ1-2; the D gene is possibly TRBD1 (5 bases). This CDR3 contains 14 residues. Germline-derived CDR1 and CDR2 are LGHNA and YNFKEQ. Trimming removed 4 bases from V and 5 bases from J, with 14 bases in between. The CDR3 DNA sequence: TGTGCCAGCAGCCTATGGACAAGAGAGTATGGCTACACCTTC. Its protein product is CASSLWTREYGYTF.

This clone was seen only a few times. The rearrangement links TRBV7-2 to TRBJ2-3, with D unclear. The V gene's germline CDR1 is SGHTA and CDR2 FQGNSA. The CDR3 is 14 residues long. Trimming took off 1 base at V and 0 bases at J, with 5 bases between the two ends. The CDR3 bases are TGTGCCAGCAGCTTAGGTCATAGCACAGATACGCAGTATTTT. Its protein product is CASSLGHSTDTQYF. Full variable domain (missing parts from reference TRBV7-2 and TRBJ2-3): GAGVSQSPSNKVTEKGKDVELRCDPISGHTALYWYRQSLGQGLEFLIYFQGNSAPDKSGLPSDRFSAERTGGSVSTLTIQRTQQEDSAVYLCASSLGHSTDTQYFGPGTRLTVL.

This clone was counted a single time. The rearrangement links TRBV5-6 to TRBJ2-1, with 7 positions matching TRBD2. CDR3 length equals 15 residues. Trimming cost V 4 bases and J 8 bases; bases outside gene matches: 12. Germline loops: CDR1 SGHDT, CDR2 YYEEEE. The CDR3 loop is CASSIELAWGDEQFF. The CDR3 nucleotides read TGTGCCAGCAGCATCGAACTAGCGTGGGGGGATGAGCAGTTCTTC.

The rearrangement links TRBV7-2 to TRBJ2-2; TRBD2 aligns across 7 bases. Germline V CDR1 and CDR2: SGHTA, FQGNSA. This CDR3 spans 17 amino acids. V shed 7 bases, J shed 4 bases, and the junction held 15 bases outside the gene matches. This CDR3 reads CASKERGRAEGTGELFF. In DNA form, the CDR3 reads TGTGCCAGCAAAGAAAGAGGGAGGGCCGAGGGCACCGGGGAGCTGTTTTTT.

This chain links TRBV11-2 with TRBJ2-7, with 7 bases matching TRBD1. Trimming cost V 5 bases and J 0 bases; bases outside gene matches: 7. The length of the CDR3 is 15 residues. In germline, CDR1 is SGHAT, CDR2 FQNNGV. CDR3 sequence: CASSRGTESSYEQYF. The CDR3 DNA sequence: TGTGCCAGCAGCCGAGGGACAGAGAGCTCCTACGAGCAGTACTTC.

This chain connects TRBV2 to TRBJ2-1; 8 bases are a match to TRBD1. This CDR3 has 19 amino acids. Germline CDR1 and CDR2: SNHLY and FYNNEI. V was pared by 8 bases and J by 8 bases, with 26 bases of the junction left unmatched. The CDR3 DNA follows: TGTGCCAGCGGTAGGGAAGGACAGGGCGGTCGGTCGGTTGTGGATGAGCAGTTCTTC. Its protein product is CASGREGQGGRSVVDEQFF.

The rearrangement uses TRBV28 and TRBJ1-4; D gene ambiguous. Germline CDR1 reads MDHEN; CDR2 reads SYDVKM. Trimming took off 2 bases at V and 7 bases at J, with 14 bases between the two ends. The CDR3 is 15 amino acids. In nucleotides, the CDR3 is TGTGCCAGCAGTTTAGGCCTCATGGAGATTGAAAAACTGTTTTTT. Amino acids: CASSLGLMEIEKLFF.

J is TRBJ1-1 and V is TRBV10-3; maybe TRBD1 (5 bases). This CDR3 has 13 residues. V gave up 3 bases and J gave up 3 bases, with 8 bases separating them. Germline values: CDR1 ENHRY, CDR2 SYGVKD. In DNA, the CDR3 is TGTGCCATCAGTGATGGGGCCTACACTGAAGCTTTCTTT. This codes for CAISDGAYTEAFF.